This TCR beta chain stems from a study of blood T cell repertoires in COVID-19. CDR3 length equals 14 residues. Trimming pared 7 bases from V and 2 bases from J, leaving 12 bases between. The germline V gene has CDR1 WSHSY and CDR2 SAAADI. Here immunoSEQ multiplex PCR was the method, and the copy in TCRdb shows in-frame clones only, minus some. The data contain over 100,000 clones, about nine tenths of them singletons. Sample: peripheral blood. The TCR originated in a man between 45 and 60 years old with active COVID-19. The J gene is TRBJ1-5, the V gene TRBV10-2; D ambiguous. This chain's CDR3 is CASTGSVGNQPQHF. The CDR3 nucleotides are TGCGCCAGCACAGGAAGTGTGGGCAATCAGCCCCAGCATTTT.